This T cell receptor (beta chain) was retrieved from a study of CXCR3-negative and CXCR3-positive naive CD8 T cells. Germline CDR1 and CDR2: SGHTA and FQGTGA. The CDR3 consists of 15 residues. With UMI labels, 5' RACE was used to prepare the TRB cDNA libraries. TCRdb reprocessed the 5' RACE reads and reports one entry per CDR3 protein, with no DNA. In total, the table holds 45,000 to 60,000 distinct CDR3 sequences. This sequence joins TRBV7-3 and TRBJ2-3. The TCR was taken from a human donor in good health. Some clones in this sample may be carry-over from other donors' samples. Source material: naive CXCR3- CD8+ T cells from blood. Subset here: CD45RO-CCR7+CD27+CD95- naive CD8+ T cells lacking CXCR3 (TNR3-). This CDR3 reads CASSLNGFGTDTQYF. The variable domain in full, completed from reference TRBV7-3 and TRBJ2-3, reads GAGVSQTPSNKVTEKGKYVELRCDPISGHTALYWYRQSLGQGPEFLIYFQGTGAADDSGLPNDRFFAVRPEGSVSTLKIQRTERGDSAVYLCASSLNGFGTDTQYFGPGTRLTVL.